These T cell receptor beta chains were read from a single sample in a study of tumor-infiltrating lymphocytes in glioblastoma multiforme. TCRdb itself ran the multiplex PCR reads through MiXCR, one entry per CDR3 protein. The sample shows roughly 13,000 distinct CDR3 sequences, roughly 60% of them seen only once. Sequencing input: brain tumor tissue. The source of these receptors is a male donor with glioblastoma. Both conserved end residues are part of each CDR3. The order of the fields is V gene, J gene, D gene, clone size, CDR3 DNA, CDR3 protein. D genes are given only for firm matches. A clone size is listed for some rows: how often the clone was seen (once, few, many), or a class if it is expanded.

TRBV28,TRBJ2-1,-,many,TGTGCCAGCAGCTTGGACCCTCGGGGGGCCGCCTACAATGAGCAGTTCTTC,CASSLDPRGAAYNEQFF
TRBV5-5,TRBJ1-2,-,-,TGTGCCAACAGCTTGACCGGGAGGTATTGCTACACCTTC,CANSLTGRYCYTF
TRBV6-5,TRBJ2-1,-,-,TGTCCCAGCAGTTACTCTGGGGGGAATGAGCAGTTCTTC,CPSSYSGGNEQFF
TRBV12-5,TRBJ2-3,-,once,TGTGCTAGTGGTTCCCCCCCCATAGATACGCAGTATTTT,CASGSPPIDTQYF
TRBV28,TRBJ2-7,TRBD2,many,TGTGCCAGCAGCCCCGGGACTAGCGCCTACGAGCAGTACTTC,CASSPGTSAYEQYF
TRBV28,TRBJ1-1,TRBD1,-,TGTGCCAGCAGCGTACCCCCCGTCGGACAGGGGGGGACTGAAGCTTTCTTT,CASSVPPVGQGGTEAFF
TRBV20-1,TRBJ2-1,-,once,TGCACTGCTCCCTATGAACTAGCCGCCGACGATGAGCAGTTCTTC,CTAPYELAADDEQFF
TRBV10-3,TRBJ2-3,TRBD2,medium-sized,TGTGCCATCAGTAGGACTAGCGGTAGCACAGATACGCAGTATTTT,CAISRTSGSTDTQYF
TRBV6-5,TRBJ2-7,TRBD2,-,TGTGCCAGTAGTTCCAACAGACTAGCGGGCCGCTACGAGCAGTACTTC,CASSSNRLAGRYEQYF
TRBV5-1,TRBJ2-2,-,-,TGCGCCAGCAGCGGTGGACAGTGGAGCACCGGGGAGCTGTTTTTT,CASSGGQWSTGELFF
TRBV29-1,TRBJ2-1,-,-,TGCAGCGTTGAGGATACCTTCTACGATGAGCAGTTCTTC,CSVEDTFYDEQFF
TRBV28,TRBJ2-7,TRBD2,many,TGTGCCAGCAGATCTAGCGGGAGTAGCGAGCAGTACTTC,CASRSSGSSEQYF
TRBV6-5,TRBJ2-7,-,few,TGTGCCAGCAGTCAACAGCGCAGTTCAGCCTACGAGCAGTACTTC,CASSQQRSSAYEQYF
TRBV10-3,TRBJ2-2,-,-,TGTGTCATCAGCAGGGCGGTCACCGGGAAGCTGTTTTTT,CVISRAVTGKLFF
TRBV20-1,TRBJ2-7,-,-,TGCAGTGCTAGACCCACCGGGAAGTGGGAGCAGTACTTC,CSARPTGKWEQYF
TRBV4-3,TRBJ2-1,-,-,TGCGCCAGCAGCCAAGGGGCTACCTCGTACAATGAGCAGTTCTTC,CASSQGATSYNEQFF
TRBV6-6,TRBJ2-1,-,-,TGTGCCAACAGTTACTTCACTTATAACAATGAGCAGTTCTTC,CANSYFTYNNEQFF
TRBV21-1,TRBJ2-7,-,many,TGTGCCAGCAGCAAAAATAGCAGACTAGCGGGAGTATCCTACGAGCAGTACTTC,CASSKNSRLAGVSYEQYF
TRBV20-1,TRBJ1-1,-,-,TGCAGTGTTATCAGGGGTATGAACACTGAAACTTTCTTT,CSVIRGMNTETFF
TRBV20-1,TRBJ2-5,-,few,TGCAGTGCTAGAGATTGGCTCGGTGAGACCCAGTACTTC,CSARDWLGETQYF
TRBV11-2,TRBJ2-2,-,once,TGTGCCAGCAGTCCAGGGCCGGGATTCGCGAACACCGGGGAGCTGTTTTTT,CASSPGPGFANTGELFF
TRBV5-1,TRBJ2-1,TRBD2,-,TGCGCCAGCAGCTTGGTAGCGGGAGAGGTTGGTGAGCAGTTCTTC,CASSLVAGEVGEQFF
TRBV20-1,TRBJ1-5,-,medium-sized,TGCAGTGCTAGGAGCAGGGACGGCAATCAGCCCCAGCATTTT,CSARSRDGNQPQHF
TRBV19,TRBJ2-7,TRBD2,-,TGTGCCAGTAGTATGCGGCGGGAGAGCCGGAACGAGCAGTACTTC,CASSMRRESRNEQYF
TRBV10-2,TRBJ2-3,-,-,TGCGCCAGCAGTGAGACGGAGGGGAGCACAGATACGCAGTATTTT,CASSETEGSTDTQYF
TRBV6-2/TRBV6-3,TRBJ2-1,TRBD2,-,TGTGCCAGCAGTTCTCCCGCGACTAGCTGGGGTAATGAGCAGTTCTTC,CASSSPATSWGNEQFF
TRBV28,TRBJ1-1,-,-,TGTGCCAGCGCAAGTCATCGGCACACTGAAGCTTTCTTT,CASASHRHTEAFF
TRBV4-2,TRBJ2-6,-,medium-sized,TGTGCCAGCAGCCAAGTTACCAGGGTATACTCTGGGGCCAACGTCCTGACTTTC,CASSQVTRVYSGANVLTF
TRBV28,TRBJ1-1,-,-,TGTGTCAGCAGTTCCCGGACAATTCAGAACACTGAAGCTTTATTT,CVSSSRTIQNTEALF
TRBV11-3,TRBJ2-2,-,once,TGTGCCAGCAGCTTACGGTCCGGGGAGCTGTTTTTT,CASSLRSGELFF
TRBV11-3,TRBJ2-1,-,-,TGTGCCAGCAGCTTAAAATCCGGCAATGAGCAGTTCTTC,CASSLKSGNEQFF